The 10 T cell receptor beta chains reported below all come from one sample, sequenced in a study of OX40 agonist ivuxolimab in advanced cancers. Some clones are missing from TCRdb's copy, which holds only in-frame ones; the method was immunoSEQ multiplex PCR. This table has fewer than 85,000 clones, more than 80% appearing once. The sample consisted of CD4+ or CD8+ T cells sorted from blood, taken in a trial of the OX40 agonist ivuxolimab. The receptors stem from an adult with an advanced solid tumor such as melanoma, head and neck, liver or kidney cancer.

The chain carries TRBV4-3 and TRBJ2-3, with D maybe TRBD2 (5 bases). Germline CDR1 reads LGHNA; CDR2 reads YSLEER. V was cut by 1 base and J by 4 bases, with 12 bases left in between. This CDR3 comprises 15 residues. Written as DNA, the CDR3 is TGCGCCAGCAGCCAAGGGGTGGGAGCCCCAGATACGCAGTATTTT. It is translated as CASSQGVGAPDTQYF.

This clone was counted only a few times. The genes are TRBV6-6 and TRBJ2-7, with 10 bases fitting TRBD1. The CDR3 spans 16 residues. Germline trimming cut 6 bases from V and 4 bases from J; bases unmatched to any gene: 12. CDR1 and CDR2 from the germline V gene are MNHNY and SVGAGI (reference sequence). The CDR3 loop is CASSARDRGGGYEQYF. DNA of the CDR3: TGTGCCAGCAGCGCTCGGGACAGGGGAGGTGGTTACGAGCAGTACTTC.

This sequence joins TRBV5-1 and TRBJ2-1; 8 bases agree with TRBD1. Germline values: CDR1 SGHRS, CDR2 YFSETQ. CDR3 length: 15 amino acids. With V trimmed by 0 bases and J by 6 bases, 5 bases remained unmatched. This chain's CDR3 is CASSLGQGFSNEQFF. In nucleotides, the CDR3 is TGCGCCAGCAGCTTGGGACAGGGGTTCTCCAATGAGCAGTTCTTC.

V gene TRBV11-2 combines with J gene TRBJ1-2, with unresolved D. The germline V gene has CDR1 SGHAT and CDR2 FQNNGV. Trimming shortened V by 2 bases and J by 4 bases, and 11 bases separated the two germline ends. This CDR3 contains 14 residues. This CDR3 is CASSLMPGSYGYTF. Written as DNA, the CDR3 is TGTGCCAGCAGCTTAATGCCGGGCAGCTATGGCTACACCTTC.

The gene calls are TRBV18 and TRBJ2-3; D not resolved. This CDR3 region has 16 residues. The germline V and J ends were trimmed by 0 bases and 6 bases, with 16 bases remaining between them. The germline V gene has CDR1 KGHSH and CDR2 LQKENI. CDR3 residues: CASSPPIQYGSDTQYF. The DNA of the CDR3 is TGTGCCAGCTCACCACCGATTCAATACGGGTCGGATACGCAGTATTTT.

The V gene is TRBV19, the J gene TRBJ1-2, with TRBD1 matching 7 bases. Trimming took 6 bases from V and 2 from J; bases not matched to a gene: 9. Germline values: CDR1 LNHDA, CDR2 SQIVND (reference sequence). The CDR3 covers 15 residues. The CDR3 region is CASSAVGGGNYGYTF. CDR3 bases: TGTGCCAGTAGCGCCGTAGGGGGCGGAAACTATGGCTACACCTTC.

This sequence joins TRBV19 and TRBJ2-5; D could derive from TRBD1 or TRBD2 (5 bases each). Trimming shortened V by 7 bases and J by 1 base, and 13 bases separated the two germline ends. The germline V gene encodes CDR1 LNHDA and CDR2 SQIVND (reference sequence). This CDR3 comprises 14 residues. This CDR3 reads CASTARDVQETQYF. For the CDR3, the DNA is TGTGCCAGTACCGCCCGGGACGTCCAAGAGACCCAGTACTTC.

The chain recombines TRBV28 with TRBJ2-5; 9 bases are a match to TRBD2. This CDR3 has 14 amino acids. The V segment lost 6 bases and the J segment 5 bases; nucleotides outside the gene matches: 7. Germline CDR1 reads MDHEN; CDR2 reads SYDVKM. CDR3: CASSSGTSLETQYF. The CDR3 nucleotides are TGTGCCAGCAGCTCCGGGACTAGCTTGGAGACCCAGTACTTC.

The V and J genes are TRBV19 and TRBJ2-3; 9 nucleotides align to TRBD1. The V gene's germline CDR1 is LNHDA and CDR2 SQIVND (reference sequence). The length of the CDR3 is 13 residues. J lost 6 bases, V lost 6 bases, and 4 bases had no gene match. The CDR3: CASRRTGEDTQYF. The CDR3 nucleotides are TGTGCCAGTAGGAGGACAGGGGAGGATACGCAGTATTTT. Full variable domain (rest looked up from reference TRBV19 and TRBJ2-3): DGGITQSPKYLFRKEGQNVTLSCEQNLNHDAMYWYRQDPGQGLRLIYYSQIVNDFQKGDIAEGYSVSREKKESFPLTVTSAQKNPTAFYLCASRRTGEDTQYFGPGTRLTVL.

The CDR3 DNA follows: TGTGCCAGCAGCTTAGGCCCGGGAGTCTCTGGAAACACCATATATTTT. It encodes CASSLGPGVSGNTIYF. The chain joins TRBV4-2 to TRBJ1-3, with D uncertain. The V end was cut by 5 bases, the J end by 0 bases, with 14 bases between. Per germline, CDR1 LGHNA and CDR2 YNFKEQ. This CDR3 contains 16 residues.